The count of the clone carrying this T cell receptor beta chain is one. This sample was taken from a study of blood T cell repertoires in COVID-19. Study background: Samples representing acute and convalescent COVID-19 were sourced from the United States, Italy and Spain. T cells, B-cell-depleted T cells, or PBMCs supplied cDNA or gDNA.

Participant ages covered about 18 to 100 years across approximately 25 US areas. Assignment of participants to cohorts was predicated upon participant-reported clinical history. There are 17 residues in the CDR3. V lost 3 bases and J lost 1; bases outside the gene matches: 6. Germline CDR1 and CDR2: MDHEN and SYDVKM. Sequenced by immunoSEQ multiplex PCR; TCRdb stores in-frame clones only, minus some. The profile shows around 200,000 clones, more than 75% of them singletons. Material for sequencing was PBMCs or T cells enriched from blood (not recorded which). The chain links TRBV28 to TRBJ2-2; TRBD1 matches at 9 bases. This clonotype was sampled from a woman in her forties with acute COVID-19. The CDR3 is CASSFPPGQGNTGELFF. The CDR3 DNA follows: TGTGCCAGCAGTTTCCCGCCGGGACAGGGGAACACCGGGGAGCTGTTTTTT.